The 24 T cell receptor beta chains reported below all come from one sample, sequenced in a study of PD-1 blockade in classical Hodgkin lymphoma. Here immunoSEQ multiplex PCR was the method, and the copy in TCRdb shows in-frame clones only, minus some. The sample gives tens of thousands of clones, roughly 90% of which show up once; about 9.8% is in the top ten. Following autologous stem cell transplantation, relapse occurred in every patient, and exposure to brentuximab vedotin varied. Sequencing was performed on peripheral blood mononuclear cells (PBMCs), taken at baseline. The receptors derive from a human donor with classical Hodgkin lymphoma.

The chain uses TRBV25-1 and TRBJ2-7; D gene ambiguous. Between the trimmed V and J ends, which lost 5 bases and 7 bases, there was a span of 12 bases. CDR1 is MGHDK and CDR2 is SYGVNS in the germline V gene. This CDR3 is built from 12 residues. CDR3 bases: TGTGCCAGCAGTTTCGGTTTCCAGGAGCAGTACTTC. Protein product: CASSFGFQEQYF.

The CDR3 nucleotides are TGCGCCAGCAGTGAAGGGAGGGACGGGGAGACCCAGTACTTC. Translating it yields CASSEGRDGETQYF. This chain joins TRBV10-1 and TRBJ2-5, with TRBD2 matching over 7 bases. Trimming removed 3 bases from V and 5 bases from J; junction bases left unmatched: 6. CDR1 and CDR2 from the germline V gene are WNHNN and SYGVQD (reference sequence). CDR3 size: 14 residues.

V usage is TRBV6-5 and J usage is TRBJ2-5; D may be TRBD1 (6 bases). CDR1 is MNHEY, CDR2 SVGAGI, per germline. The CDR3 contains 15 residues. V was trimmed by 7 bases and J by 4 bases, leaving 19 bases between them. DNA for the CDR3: TGTGCCAGCACCCTCCCGCAGGGGCCGACAGAGACCCAGTACTTC. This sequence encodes CASTLPQGPTETQYF.

In nucleotides, the CDR3 is TGTGCCAGCAGTGAGGTAGCGGGAGGGTACGAGCAGTACTTC. Translating gives CASSEVAGGYEQYF. The genes are TRBV2 and TRBJ2-7; TRBD2 aligns across 11 bases. This CDR3 has 14 residues. Trimming at V came to 3 bases and at J to 4 bases, leaving 2 bases not matched to a gene. The V gene's germline CDR1 is SNHLY and CDR2 FYNNEI.

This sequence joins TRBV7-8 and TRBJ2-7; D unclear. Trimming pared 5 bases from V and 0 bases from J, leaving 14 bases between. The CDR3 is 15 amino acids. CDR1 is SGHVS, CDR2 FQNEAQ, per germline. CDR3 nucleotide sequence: TGTGCCAGCAGCCTCTCTCCAGCGAGCTCCTACGAGCAGTACTTC. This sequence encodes CASSLSPASSYEQYF. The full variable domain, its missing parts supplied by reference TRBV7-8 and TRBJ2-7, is GAGVSQSPRYKVAKRGQDVALRCDPISGHVSLFWYQQALGQGPEFLTYFQNEAQLDKSGLPSDRFFAERPEGSVSTLKIQRTQQEDSAVYLCASSLSPASSYEQYFGPGTRLTVT.

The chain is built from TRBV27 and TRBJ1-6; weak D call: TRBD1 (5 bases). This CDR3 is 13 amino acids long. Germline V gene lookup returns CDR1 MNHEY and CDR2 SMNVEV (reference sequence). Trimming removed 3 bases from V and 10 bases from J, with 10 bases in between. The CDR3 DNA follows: TGTGCCAGCAGTTTGGCAGGGCACTCACCCCTCCACTTT. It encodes CASSLAGHSPLHF.

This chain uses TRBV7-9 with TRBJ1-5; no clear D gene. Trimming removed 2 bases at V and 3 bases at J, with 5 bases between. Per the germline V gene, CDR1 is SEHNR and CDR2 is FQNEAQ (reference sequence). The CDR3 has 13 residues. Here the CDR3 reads CASSLQINQPQHF. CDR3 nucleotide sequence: TGTGCCAGCAGCTTACAGATCAATCAGCCCCAGCATTTT.

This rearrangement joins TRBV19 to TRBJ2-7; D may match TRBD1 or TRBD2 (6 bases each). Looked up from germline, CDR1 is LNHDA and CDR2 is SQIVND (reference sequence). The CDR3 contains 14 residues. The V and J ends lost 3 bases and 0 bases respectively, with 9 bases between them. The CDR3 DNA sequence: TGTGCCAGTAGTATCCGGGGGCCCTCCTACGAGCAGTACTTC. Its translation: CASSIRGPSYEQYF.

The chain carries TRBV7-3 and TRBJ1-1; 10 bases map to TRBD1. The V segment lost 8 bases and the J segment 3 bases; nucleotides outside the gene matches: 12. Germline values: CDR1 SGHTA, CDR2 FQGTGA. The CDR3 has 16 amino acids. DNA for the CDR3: TGTGCCAGCGTGCGGGACAGGGGTACGAGGGACACTGAAGCTTTCTTT. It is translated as CASVRDRGTRDTEAFF.

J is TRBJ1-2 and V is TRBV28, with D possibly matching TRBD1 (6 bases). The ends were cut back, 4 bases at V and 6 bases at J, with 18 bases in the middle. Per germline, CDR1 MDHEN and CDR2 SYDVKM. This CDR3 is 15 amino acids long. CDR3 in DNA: TGTGCCAGCAGTTCCCGAGGGGTCAGGGGTGATGGCTACACCTTC. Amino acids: CASSSRGVRGDGYTF.

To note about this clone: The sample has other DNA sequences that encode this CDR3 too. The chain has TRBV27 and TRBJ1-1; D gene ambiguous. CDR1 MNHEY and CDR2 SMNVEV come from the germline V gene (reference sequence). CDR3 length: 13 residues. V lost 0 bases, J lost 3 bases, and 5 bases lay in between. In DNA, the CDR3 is TGTGCCAGCAGTTTATCGAGGGACACTGAAGCTTTCTTT. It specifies CASSLSRDTEAFF.

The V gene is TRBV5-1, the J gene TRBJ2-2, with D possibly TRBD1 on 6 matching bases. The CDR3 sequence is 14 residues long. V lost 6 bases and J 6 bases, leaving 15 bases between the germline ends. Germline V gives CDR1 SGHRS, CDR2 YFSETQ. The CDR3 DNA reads TGCGCCAGCACCCTCCACAGGGTTGCCGGGGAGCTGTTTTTT. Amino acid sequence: CASTLHRVAGELFF.

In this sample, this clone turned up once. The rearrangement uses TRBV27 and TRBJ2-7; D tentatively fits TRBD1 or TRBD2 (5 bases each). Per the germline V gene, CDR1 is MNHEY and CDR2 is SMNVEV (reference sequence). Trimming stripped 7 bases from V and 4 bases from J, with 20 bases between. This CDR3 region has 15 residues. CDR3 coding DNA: TGTGCCAGCACCTTGGCCGGGACGGGGCGATACGAGCAGTACTTC. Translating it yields CASTLAGTGRYEQYF.

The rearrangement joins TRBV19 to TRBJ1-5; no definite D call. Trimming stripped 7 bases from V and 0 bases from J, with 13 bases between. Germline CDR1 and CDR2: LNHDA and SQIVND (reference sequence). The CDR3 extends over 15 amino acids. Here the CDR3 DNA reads TGTGCCAGTACCAAAATCAAAAATAGCAATCAGCCCCAGCATTTT. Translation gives CASTKIKNSNQPQHF.

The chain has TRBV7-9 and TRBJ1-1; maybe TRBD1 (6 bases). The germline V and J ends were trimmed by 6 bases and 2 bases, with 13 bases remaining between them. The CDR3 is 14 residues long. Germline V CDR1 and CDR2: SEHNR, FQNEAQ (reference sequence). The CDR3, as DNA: TGTGCCAGCAGTCCCGACAGGCCCAACACTGAAGCTTTCTTT. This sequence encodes CASSPDRPNTEAFF.

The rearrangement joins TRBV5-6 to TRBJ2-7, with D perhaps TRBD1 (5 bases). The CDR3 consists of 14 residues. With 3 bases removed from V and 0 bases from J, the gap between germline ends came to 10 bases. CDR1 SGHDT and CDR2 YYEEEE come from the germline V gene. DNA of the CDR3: TGTGCCAGCAGCTCCCGACAGAGCTCCTACGAGCAGTACTTC. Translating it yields CASSSRQSSYEQYF.

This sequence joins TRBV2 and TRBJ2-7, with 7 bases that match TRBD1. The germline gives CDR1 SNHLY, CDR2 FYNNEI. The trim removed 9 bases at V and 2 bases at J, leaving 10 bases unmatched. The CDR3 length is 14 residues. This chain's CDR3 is CASKGDRDTYEQYF. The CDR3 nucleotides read TGTGCCAGTAAAGGGGACAGAGACACCTACGAGCAGTACTTC.

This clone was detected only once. The CDR3 region is CASSQASGTGKNSNQPQHF. CDR3 in DNA: TGCGCCAGCAGCCAAGCTTCCGGGACAGGGAAAAATAGCAATCAGCCCCAGCATTTT. The rearrangement joins TRBV4-1 to TRBJ1-5, with TRBD1 matching 9 bases. The ends lost 1 base at V and 0 bases at J; junction bases unmatched: 10. Germline CDR1 MGHRA, CDR2 YSYEKL. This CDR3 comprises 19 residues.

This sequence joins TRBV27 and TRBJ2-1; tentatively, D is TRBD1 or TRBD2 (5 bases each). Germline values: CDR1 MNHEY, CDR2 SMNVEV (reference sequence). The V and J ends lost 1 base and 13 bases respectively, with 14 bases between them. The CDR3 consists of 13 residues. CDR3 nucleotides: TGTGCCAGCAGTTTATGGGACCCCAGATCTCAGTTCTTC. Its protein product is CASSLWDPRSQFF.

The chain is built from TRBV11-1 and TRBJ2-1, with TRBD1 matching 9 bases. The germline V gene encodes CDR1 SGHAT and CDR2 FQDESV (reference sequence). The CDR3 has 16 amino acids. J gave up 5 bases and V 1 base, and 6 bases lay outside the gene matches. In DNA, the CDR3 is TGTGCCAGCAGCTTAGACACAGGGGGCGTCGACAATGAGCAGTTCTTC. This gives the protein CASSLDTGGVDNEQFF.

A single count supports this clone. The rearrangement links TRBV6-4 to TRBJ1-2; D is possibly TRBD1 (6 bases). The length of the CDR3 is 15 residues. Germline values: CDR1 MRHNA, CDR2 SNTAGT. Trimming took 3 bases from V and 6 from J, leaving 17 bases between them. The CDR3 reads CASSELGTTRDGYTF. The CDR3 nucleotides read TGTGCCAGCAGTGAGTTGGGGACAACTCGCGATGGCTACACCTTC.

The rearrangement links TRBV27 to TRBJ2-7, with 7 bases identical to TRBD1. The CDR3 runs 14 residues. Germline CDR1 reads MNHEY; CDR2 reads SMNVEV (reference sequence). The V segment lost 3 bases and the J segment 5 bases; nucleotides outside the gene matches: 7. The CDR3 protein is CASSLDRFGNEQYF. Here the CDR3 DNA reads TGTGCCAGCAGTTTGGACAGGTTCGGGAACGAGCAGTACTTC.

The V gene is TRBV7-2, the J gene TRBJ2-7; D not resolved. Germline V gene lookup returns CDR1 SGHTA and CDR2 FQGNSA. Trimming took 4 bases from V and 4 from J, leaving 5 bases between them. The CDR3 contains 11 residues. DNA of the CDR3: TGTGCCAGCAGCTCTTATTACGAGCAGTACTTC. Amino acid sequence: CASSSYYEQYF.

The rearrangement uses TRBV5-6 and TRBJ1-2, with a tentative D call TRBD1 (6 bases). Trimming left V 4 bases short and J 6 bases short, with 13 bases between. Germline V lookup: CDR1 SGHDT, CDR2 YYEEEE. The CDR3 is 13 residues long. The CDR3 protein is CASSPQNRDGYTF. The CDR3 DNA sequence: TGTGCCAGCAGCCCCCAAAACAGGGATGGCTACACCTTC. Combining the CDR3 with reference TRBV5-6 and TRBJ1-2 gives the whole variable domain DAGVTQSPTHLIKTRGQQVTLRCSPKSGHDTVSWYQQALGQGPQFIFQYYEEEERQRGNFPDRFSGHQFPNYSSELNVNALLLGDSALYLCASSPQNRDGYTFGSGTRLTVV.